Given below is one TCR beta chain in context. Its antigen is unknown. These data belong to a study of T cell repertoires in cytomegalovirus infection. Study-wide results and limits: Carriers of CMV and the relevant HLA type were discriminated by public TCR beta frequency. HLA-C-restricted CMV-specific TCR beta clonotypes were dominant in the ex vivo response.

TCRdb redid the calling of the reads with MiXCR, one entry per CDR3 protein. Of 650,000 to 850,000 distinct CDR3 sequences in the sample, just under 30% were seen once. The TCR originated in a human donor in good health (CMV status not recorded). Some clones in this sample may be carry-over from other donors' samples. This sample comprised cultured CD8+ T cells from PBMCs, obtained from culture after CMV antigen stimulation.

The CDR3 sequence is CASSDVKSSYNEQFF. The CDR3, as DNA: TGTGCCAGCAGTGACGTGAAATCCTCCTACAATGAGCAGTTCTTC. This chain connects TRBV2 to TRBJ2-1; D unresolved. Trimming took off 3 bases at V and 0 bases at J, with 9 bases between the two ends. The germline V gene has CDR1 SNHLY and CDR2 FYNNEI. The CDR3 contains 15 residues. The full variable domain, completed using reference TRBV2 and TRBJ2-1, is EPEVTQTPSHQVTQMGQEVILRCVPISNHLYFYWYRQILGQKVEFLVSFYNNEISEKSEIFDDQFSVERPDGSNFTLKIRSTKLEDSAMYFCASSDVKSSYNEQFFGPGTRLTVL.